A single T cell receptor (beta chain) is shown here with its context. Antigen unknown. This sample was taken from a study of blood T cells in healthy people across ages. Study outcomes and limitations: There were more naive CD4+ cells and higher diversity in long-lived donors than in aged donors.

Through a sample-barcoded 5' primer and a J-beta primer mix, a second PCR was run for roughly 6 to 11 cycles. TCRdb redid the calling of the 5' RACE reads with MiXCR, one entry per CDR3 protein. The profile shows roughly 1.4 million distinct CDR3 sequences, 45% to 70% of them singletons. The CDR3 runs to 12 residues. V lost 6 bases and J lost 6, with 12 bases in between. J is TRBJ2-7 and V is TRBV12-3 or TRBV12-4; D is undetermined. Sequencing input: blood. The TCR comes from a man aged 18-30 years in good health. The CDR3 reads CASSPPSLEQYF. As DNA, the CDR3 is TGTGCCAGCAGCCCACCCTCCCTCGAGCAGTACTTC.